The T cell receptor (beta chain) under discussion was sequenced for a study of breast tumors, draining lymph nodes, adjacent tissues. Study-level findings and limits: Tumor T cell lymph node origin was a supported hypothesis, not proven. Data fit most tumor T cells coming from lymph node, expanding in tumor.

TCRdb reprocessed the multiplex PCR reads via MiXCR and lists one record per CDR3 protein. The table shows about 140,000 distinct CDR3 sequences, with 30% to 35% occurring only once. Axillary draining lymph nodes of breast cancer patients supplied the node samples. The germline gives CDR1 LGHDT, CDR2 YNNKEL (reference sequence). The germline V and J ends were trimmed by 1 base and 3 bases, with 3 bases remaining between them. CDR3 length: 12 residues. This clonotype was picked up many times. Its antigen is still unknown. The chain couples TRBV3-1 to TRBJ2-5, with no clear D. Sample: axillary lymph node tissue. The TCR originated in a female donor with breast cancer. Some clones in this sample may be carry-over from other donors' samples. The CDR3 nucleotides read TGTGCCAGCAGCCAAGTCAAAGAGACCCAGTACTTC. Translated: CASSQVKETQYF.